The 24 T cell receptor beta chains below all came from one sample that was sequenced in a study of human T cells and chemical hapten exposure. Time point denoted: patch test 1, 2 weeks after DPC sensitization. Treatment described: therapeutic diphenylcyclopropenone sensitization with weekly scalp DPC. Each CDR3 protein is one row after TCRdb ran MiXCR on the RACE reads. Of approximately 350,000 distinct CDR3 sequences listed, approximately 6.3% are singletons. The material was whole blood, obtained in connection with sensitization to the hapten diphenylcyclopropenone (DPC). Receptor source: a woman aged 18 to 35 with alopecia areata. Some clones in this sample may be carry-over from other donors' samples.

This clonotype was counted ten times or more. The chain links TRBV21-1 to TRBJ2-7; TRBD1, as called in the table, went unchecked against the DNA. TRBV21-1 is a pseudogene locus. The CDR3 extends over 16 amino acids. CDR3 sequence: CASSPPTGALSYEQYF. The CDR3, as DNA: TGTGCCAGCAGCCCCCCCACAGGGGCCCTCTCCTACGAGCAGTACTTC.

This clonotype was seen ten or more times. The CDR3 is CASSSGTADTQYF. In DNA, the CDR3 is TGTGCCAGCAGCTCCGGAACGGCAGATACGCAGTATTTT. The V gene is TRBV5-4, the J gene TRBJ2-3; no firm D call. Germline loops: CDR1 SGHNT, CDR2 YYREEE (reference sequence). The V end lost 3 bases, the J end lost 4 bases, and 9 bases lay between the germline ends. This CDR3 comprises 13 residues.

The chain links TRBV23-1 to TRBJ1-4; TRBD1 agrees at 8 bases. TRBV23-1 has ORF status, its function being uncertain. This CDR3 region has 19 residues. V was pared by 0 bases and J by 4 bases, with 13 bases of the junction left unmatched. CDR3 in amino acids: CASSQSTWQGATGNEKLFF. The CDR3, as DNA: TGCGCCAGCAGTCAATCAACGTGGCAGGGGGCGACCGGTAATGAAAAACTGTTTTTT.

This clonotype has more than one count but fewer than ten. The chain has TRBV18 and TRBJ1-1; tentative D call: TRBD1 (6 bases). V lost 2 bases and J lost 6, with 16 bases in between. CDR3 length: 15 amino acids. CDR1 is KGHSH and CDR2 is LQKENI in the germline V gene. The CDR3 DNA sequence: TGTGCCAGCTCACCAAGCAGACAGGCTAAGGCTGAAGCTTTCTTT. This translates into CASSPSRQAKAEAFF.

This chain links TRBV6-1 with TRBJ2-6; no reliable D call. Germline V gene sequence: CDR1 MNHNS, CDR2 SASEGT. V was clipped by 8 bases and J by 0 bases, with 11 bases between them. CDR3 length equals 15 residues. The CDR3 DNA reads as TGTGCCAGCCACCAAGACATCTCTGGGGCCAACGTCCTGACTTTC. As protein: CASHQDISGANVLTF.

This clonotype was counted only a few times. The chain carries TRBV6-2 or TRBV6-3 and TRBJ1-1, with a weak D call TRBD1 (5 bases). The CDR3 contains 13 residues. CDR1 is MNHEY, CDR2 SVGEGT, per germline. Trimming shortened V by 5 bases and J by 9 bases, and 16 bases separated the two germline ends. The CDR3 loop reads CASSRAAGGKAFF. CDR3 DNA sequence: TGTGCCAGCAGTAGGGCCGCCGGGGGTAAAGCTTTCTTT.

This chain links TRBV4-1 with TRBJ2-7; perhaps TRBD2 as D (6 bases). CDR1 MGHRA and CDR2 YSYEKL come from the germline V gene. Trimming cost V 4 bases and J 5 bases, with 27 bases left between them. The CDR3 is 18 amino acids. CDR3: CASSRLGGPPPLRDEQYF. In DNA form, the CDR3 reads TGCGCCAGCAGCCGACTAGGAGGCCCTCCACCCTTAAGGGACGAGCAGTACTTC.

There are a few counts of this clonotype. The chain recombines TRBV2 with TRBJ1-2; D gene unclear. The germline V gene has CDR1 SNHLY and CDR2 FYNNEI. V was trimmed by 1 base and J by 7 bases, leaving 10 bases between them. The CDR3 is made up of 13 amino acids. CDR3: CASSEDADPGYTF. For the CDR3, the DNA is TGTGCCAGCAGTGAAGATGCAGATCCTGGCTACACCTTC.

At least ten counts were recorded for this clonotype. CDR3 region: CASSQANSEPNYGYTF. The CDR3, as DNA: TGCGCCAGCAGCCAAGCTAACAGCGAACCTAACTATGGCTACACCTTC. V is TRBV4-3 and J is TRBJ1-2; no reliable D call. V was clipped by 1 base and J by 0 bases, with 12 bases between them. Germline CDR1 LGHNA, CDR2 YSLEER. CDR3 size: 16 residues.

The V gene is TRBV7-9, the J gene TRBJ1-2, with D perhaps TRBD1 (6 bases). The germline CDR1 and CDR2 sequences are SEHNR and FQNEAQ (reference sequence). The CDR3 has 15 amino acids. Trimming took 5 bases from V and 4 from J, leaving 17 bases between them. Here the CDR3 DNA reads TGTGCCAGCAGCGGAGGACTGGGGGGCGTCTATGGCTACACCTTC. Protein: CASSGGLGGVYGYTF.

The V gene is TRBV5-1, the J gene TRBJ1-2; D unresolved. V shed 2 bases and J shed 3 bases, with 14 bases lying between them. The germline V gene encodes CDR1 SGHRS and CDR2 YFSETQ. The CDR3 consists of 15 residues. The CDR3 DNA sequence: TGCGCCAGCAGCTTCGGGTCGGAACCGGACTATGGCTACACCTTC. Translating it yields CASSFGSEPDYGYTF.

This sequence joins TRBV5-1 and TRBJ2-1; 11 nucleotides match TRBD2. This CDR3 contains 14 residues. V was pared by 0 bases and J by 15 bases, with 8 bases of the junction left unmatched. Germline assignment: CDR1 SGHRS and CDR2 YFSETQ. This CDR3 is CASSLAPSGGSGFF. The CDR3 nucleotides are TGCGCCAGCAGCTTGGCGCCTAGCGGGGGGTCAGGGTTCTTC.

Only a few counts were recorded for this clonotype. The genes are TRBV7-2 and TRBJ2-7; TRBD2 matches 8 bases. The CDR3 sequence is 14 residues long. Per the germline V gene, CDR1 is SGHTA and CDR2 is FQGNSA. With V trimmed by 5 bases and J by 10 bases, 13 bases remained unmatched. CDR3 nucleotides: TGTGCCAGCAGCCTTTATGGCGGGACTAGAAACCAGTACTTC. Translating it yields CASSLYGGTRNQYF.

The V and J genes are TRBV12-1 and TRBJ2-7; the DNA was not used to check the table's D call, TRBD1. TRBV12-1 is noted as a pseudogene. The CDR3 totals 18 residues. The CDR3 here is CASSNRDRAEWNGYEQYF. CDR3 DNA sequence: TGTGCCAGCAGCAACCGGGACAGGGCGGAATGGAACGGATACGAGCAGTACTTC.

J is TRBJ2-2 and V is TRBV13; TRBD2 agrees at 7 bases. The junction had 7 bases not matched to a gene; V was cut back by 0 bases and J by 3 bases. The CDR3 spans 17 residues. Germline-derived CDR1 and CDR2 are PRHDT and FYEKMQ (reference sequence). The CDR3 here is CASSLGVERGDTGELFF. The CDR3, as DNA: TGTGCCAGCAGCTTAGGCGTCGAGCGGGGAGACACCGGGGAGCTGTTTTTT. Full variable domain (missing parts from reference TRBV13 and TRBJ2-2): AAGVIQSPRHLIKEKRETATLKCYPIPRHDTVYWYQQGPGQDPQFLISFYEKMQSDKGSIPDRFSAQQFSDYHSELNMSSLELGDSALYFCASSLGVERGDTGELFFGEGSRLTVL.

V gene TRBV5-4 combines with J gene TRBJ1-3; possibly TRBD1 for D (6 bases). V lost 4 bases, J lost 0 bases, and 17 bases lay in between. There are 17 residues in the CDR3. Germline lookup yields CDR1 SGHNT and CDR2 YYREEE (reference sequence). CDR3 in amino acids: CASSRETGPFSGNTIYF. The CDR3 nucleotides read TGTGCCAGCAGCCGCGAGACAGGACCTTTCTCTGGAAACACCATATATTTT. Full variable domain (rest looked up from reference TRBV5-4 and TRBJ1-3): ETGVTQSPTHLIKTRGQQVTLRCSSQSGHNTVSWYQQALGQGPQFIFQYYREEENGRGNFPPRFSGLQFPNYSSELNVNALELDDSALYLCASSRETGPFSGNTIYFGEGSWLTVV.

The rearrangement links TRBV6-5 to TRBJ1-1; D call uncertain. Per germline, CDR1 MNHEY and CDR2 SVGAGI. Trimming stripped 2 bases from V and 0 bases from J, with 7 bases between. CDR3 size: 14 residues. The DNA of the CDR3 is TGTGCCAGCAGTTACCAGTTTATGAACACTGAAGCTTTCTTT. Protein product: CASSYQFMNTEAFF.

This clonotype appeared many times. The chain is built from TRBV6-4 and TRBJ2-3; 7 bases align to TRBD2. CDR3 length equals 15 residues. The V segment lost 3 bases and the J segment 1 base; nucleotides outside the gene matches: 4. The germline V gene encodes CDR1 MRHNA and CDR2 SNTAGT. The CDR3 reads CASSESTSRTDTQYF. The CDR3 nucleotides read TGTGCCAGCAGTGAGTCGACTAGCCGCACAGATACGCAGTATTTT.

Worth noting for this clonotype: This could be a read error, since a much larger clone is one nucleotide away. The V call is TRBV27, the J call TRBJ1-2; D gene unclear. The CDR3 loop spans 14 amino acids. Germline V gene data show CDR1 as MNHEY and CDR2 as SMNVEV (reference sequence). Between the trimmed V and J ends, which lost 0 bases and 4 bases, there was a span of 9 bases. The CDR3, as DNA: TGTGCCAGCAGTTTATCGGAGAACAGCTATGGCTACACCTTC. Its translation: CASSLSENSYGYTF.

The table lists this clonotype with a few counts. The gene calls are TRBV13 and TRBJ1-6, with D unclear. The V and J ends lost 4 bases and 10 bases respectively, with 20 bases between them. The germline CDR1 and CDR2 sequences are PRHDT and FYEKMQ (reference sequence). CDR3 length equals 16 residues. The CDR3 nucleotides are TGTGCCAGCAGCTCCAAGGACCGGTCCTGGGAATCACCCCTCCACTTT. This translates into CASSSKDRSWESPLHF.

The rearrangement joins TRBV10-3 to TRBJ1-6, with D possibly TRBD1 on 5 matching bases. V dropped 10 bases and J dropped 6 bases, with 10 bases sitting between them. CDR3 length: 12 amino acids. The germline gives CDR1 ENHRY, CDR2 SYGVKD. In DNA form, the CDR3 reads TGTGCCACCCACCAGGGTAATTCACCCCTCCACTTT. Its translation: CATHQGNSPLHF.

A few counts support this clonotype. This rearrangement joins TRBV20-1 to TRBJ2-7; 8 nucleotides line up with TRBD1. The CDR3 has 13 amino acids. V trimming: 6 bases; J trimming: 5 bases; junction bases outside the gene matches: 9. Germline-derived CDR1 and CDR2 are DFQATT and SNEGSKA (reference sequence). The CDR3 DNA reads TGCAGTGCGAGATTACAGGGGGAGGACGAGCAGTACTTC. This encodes CSARLQGEDEQYF.

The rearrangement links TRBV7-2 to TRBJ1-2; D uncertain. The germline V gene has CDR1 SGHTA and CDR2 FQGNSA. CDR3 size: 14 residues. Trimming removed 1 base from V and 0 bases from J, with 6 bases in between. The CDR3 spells CASSLVAANYGYTF. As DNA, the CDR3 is TGTGCCAGCAGCTTAGTCGCGGCTAACTATGGCTACACCTTC.

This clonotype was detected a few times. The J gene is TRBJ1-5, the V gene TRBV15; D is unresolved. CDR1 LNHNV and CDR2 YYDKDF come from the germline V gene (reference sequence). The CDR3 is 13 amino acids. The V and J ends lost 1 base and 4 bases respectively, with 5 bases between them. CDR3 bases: TGTGCCACCAGCAGAGTGGAAAATCAGCCCCAGCATTTT. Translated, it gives CATSRVENQPQHF.